A single sample is the source of the 23 T cell receptor beta chains below, sequenced in a study of graft-versus-host responses after intestinal transplantation. These receptors are not linked to any known antigen. The repertoire was sequenced with immunoSEQ multiplex PCR; TCRdb's copy has only in-frame clones and lacks some. The sample comprises about 150,000 clones, about nine tenths of which are singletons, and roughly 0.19% rests with the top ten. The sample in question was unstimulated CD4+ T cells sorted from spleen or lymph node cells, obtained before intestinal transplant. The source of these receptors is a human donor who received an intestinal transplant.

This CDR3 reads CASSLGGGGQPQHF. The CDR3 coding sequence is TGTGCCAGCAGCTTAGGAGGGGGCGGACAGCCCCAGCATTTT. The chain joins TRBV7-9 to TRBJ1-5; TRBD1 matches at 7 bases. The trim removed 1 base at V and 7 bases at J, leaving 4 bases unmatched. The CDR3 is 14 residues long. Germline CDR1 and CDR2: SEHNR and FQNEAQ (reference sequence).

The V gene is TRBV4-1, the J gene TRBJ2-1, with 7 bases identical to TRBD2. There are 15 residues in the CDR3. V was clipped by 1 base and J by 7 bases; unmatched bases: 7. The germline gives CDR1 MGHRA, CDR2 YSYEKL. For the CDR3, the DNA is TGCGCCAGCAGCCAAGGGAGCGGGAATGTAAATGAGCAGTTCTTC. Its protein product is CASSQGSGNVNEQFF.

The chain combines TRBV5-1 with TRBJ2-1; D is undetermined. The V end lost 0 bases, the J end lost 0 bases, and 10 bases lay between the germline ends. The germline V gene has CDR1 SGHRS and CDR2 YFSETQ. CDR3 size: 16 residues. The DNA of the CDR3 is TGCGCCAGCAGCTTGGTCGGGTTGGGCTCCTACAATGAGCAGTTCTTC. Encoded protein: CASSLVGLGSYNEQFF. Drawing the rest from reference TRBV5-1 and TRBJ2-1, the complete variable domain is KAGVTQTPRYLIKTRGQQVTLSCSPISGHRSVSWYQQTPGQGLQFLFEYFSETQRNKGNFPGRFSGRQFSNSRSEMNVSTLELGDSALYLCASSLVGLGSYNEQFFGPGTRLTVL.

This CDR3 is CASSWTGNTEAFF. CDR3 coding DNA: TGTGCCAGCAGCTGGACAGGGAACACTGAAGCTTTCTTT. The rearrangement joins TRBV7-9 to TRBJ1-1; 7 nucleotides align to TRBD1. Looked up from germline, CDR1 is SEHNR and CDR2 is FQNEAQ (reference sequence). J gave up 1 base and V 4 bases, and 0 bases lay outside the gene matches. The CDR3 covers 13 residues. Supplemented by reference TRBV7-9 and TRBJ1-1, the full variable domain reads DTGVSQNPRHKITKRGQNVTFRCDPISEHNRLYWYRQTLGQGPEFLTYFQNEAQLEKSRLLSDRFSAERPKGSFSTLEIQRTEQGDSAMYLCASSWTGNTEAFFGQGTRLTVV.

CDR3 sequence (DNA): TGTGCCTGGAGTATGAGTCTGTTGTACGGTCAGCCCCAGCATTTT. As protein: CAWSMSLLYGQPQHF. The chain has TRBV30 and TRBJ1-5; D is ambiguous. The CDR3 sequence is 15 residues long. V was trimmed by 2 bases and J by 6 bases, leaving 17 bases between them. The germline V gene encodes CDR1 GTSNPN and CDR2 SVGIG (reference sequence). Full variable domain (rest looked up from reference TRBV30 and TRBJ1-5): SQTIHQWPATLVQPVGSPLSLECTVEGTSNPNLYWYRQAAGRGLQLLFYSVGIGQISSEVPQNLSASRPQDRQFILSSKKLLLSDSGFYLCAWSMSLLYGQPQHFGDGTRLSIL.

The chain carries TRBV28 and TRBJ2-5; 11 nucleotides match TRBD1. J gave up 1 base and V 6 bases, and 4 bases lay outside the gene matches. Germline V gene lookup returns CDR1 MDHEN and CDR2 SYDVKM. This CDR3 contains 15 residues. CDR3 in DNA: TGTGCCAGCAGATCGGGACAGGGGGGCCAAGAGACCCAGTACTTC. Translated, it gives CASRSGQGGQETQYF.

The V call is TRBV7-6, the J call TRBJ1-5; 7 nucleotides align to TRBD1. V shed 3 bases and J 3 bases; nucleotides not matched to a gene: 2. Germline values: CDR1 SGHVS, CDR2 FNYEAQ. The length of the CDR3 is 14 residues. This CDR3 reads CASSLGQTNQPQHF. The CDR3 DNA reads TGTGCCAGCAGCTTGGGACAGACCAATCAGCCCCAGCATTTT.

This clone was counted a single time. This chain connects TRBV11-3 to TRBJ2-1; 10 nucleotides line up with TRBD2. With 3 bases clipped from V and 10 bases from J, the junction kept 3 bases outside the gene matches. The length of the CDR3 is 13 residues. In germline, CDR1 is SGHNT, CDR2 YENEEA. The CDR3 protein is CASSFQLAGEQFF. CDR3 DNA sequence: TGTGCCAGCAGCTTCCAACTAGCGGGGGAGCAGTTCTTC.

This chain joins TRBV5-4 and TRBJ1-1; D not certain. CDR3 length: 14 residues. V was trimmed by 0 bases and J by 5 bases, leaving 11 bases between them. The germline gives CDR1 SGHNT, CDR2 YYREEE (reference sequence). CDR3 sequence reads: CASSLASMRTEAFF. CDR3 nucleotide sequence: TGTGCCAGCAGCTTGGCCTCCATGCGGACTGAAGCTTTCTTT. The variable domain in full, with the rest retrieved from reference TRBV5-4 and TRBJ1-1, is ETGVTQSPTHLIKTRGQQVTLRCSSQSGHNTVSWYQQALGQGPQFIFQYYREEENGRGNFPPRFSGLQFPNYSSELNVNALELDDSALYLCASSLASMRTEAFFGQGTRLTVV.

This sequence joins TRBV20-1 and TRBJ1-2, with D tentatively TRBD1 (5 bases). The CDR3 has 11 amino acids. V was pared by 2 bases and J by 6 bases, with 7 bases between. Looked up from germline, CDR1 is DFQATT and CDR2 is SNEGSKA (reference sequence). CDR3 nucleotide sequence: TGCAGTGCTAGACTAGGGGATGGCTACACCTTC. Translating gives CSARLGDGYTF.

In its sample, this clone was seen once. The chain joins TRBV6-5 to TRBJ2-1; 7 bases align to TRBD2. Germline CDR1 and CDR2: MNHEY and SVGAGI. Trimming at V came to 4 bases and at J to 2 bases, leaving 8 bases not matched to a gene. The CDR3 is made up of 16 amino acids. The CDR3 region has the DNA TGTGCCAGCAGTTCCCACCTAGCGGTCCCCTACAATGAGCAGTTCTTC. It encodes CASSSHLAVPYNEQFF.

The chain has TRBV7-2 and TRBJ1-2; TRBD1 might be the D (5 bases). V lost 5 bases to trimming and J lost 2 bases, with 18 bases between them. Germline CDR1 SGHTA, CDR2 FQGNSA. The CDR3 extends over 16 amino acids. CDR3 sequence: CASSPSSKGLNYGYTF. Written as DNA, the CDR3 is TGTGCCAGCAGCCCCTCGTCCAAGGGGTTAAACTATGGCTACACCTTC.

V and J are TRBV5-1 and TRBJ1-4; D unclear. Between the trimmed V and J ends, which lost 4 bases and 0 bases, there was a span of 13 bases. The CDR3 loop spans 16 amino acids. The V gene's germline CDR1 is SGHRS and CDR2 YFSETQ. Written as DNA, the CDR3 is TGCGCCAGCAGCGGGCGGGAGATCGCAACTAATGAAAAACTGTTTTTT. It translates to CASSGREIATNEKLFF.

The chain couples TRBV5-1 to TRBJ2-1; perhaps TRBD1 as D (6 bases). The CDR3 spans 13 residues. V gave up 1 base and J gave up 6 bases, with 8 bases separating them. Germline CDR1 SGHRS, CDR2 YFSETQ. CDR3 sequence reads: CASSLPTGNEQFF. CDR3 sequence (DNA): TGCGCCAGCAGCTTGCCGACAGGCAATGAGCAGTTCTTC.

CDR3 loop: CAWSVGSNEKLFF. The CDR3, as DNA: TGTGCCTGGAGTGTGGGATCTAATGAAAAACTGTTTTTT. The chain is built from TRBV30 and TRBJ1-4, with no clear D. Germline lookup yields CDR1 GTSNPN and CDR2 SVGIG (reference sequence). V shed 0 bases and J shed 3 bases, with 5 bases lying between them. This CDR3 comprises 13 residues.

The chain has TRBV19 and TRBJ2-3; TRBD1 aligns across 7 bases. Germline CDR1 LNHDA, CDR2 SQIVND (reference sequence). Trimming took 3 bases from V and 1 from J; bases not matched to a gene: 7. This CDR3 contains 16 residues. This CDR3 reads CASSMTGLIGTDTQYF. CDR3 nucleotides: TGTGCCAGTAGTATGACAGGGTTGATCGGCACAGATACGCAGTATTTT. Together with reference TRBV19 and TRBJ2-3, the CDR3 gives the full variable domain: DGGITQSPKYLFRKEGQNVTLSCEQNLNHDAMYWYRQDPGQGLRLIYYSQIVNDFQKGDIAEGYSVSREKKESFPLTVTSAQKNPTAFYLCASSMTGLIGTDTQYFGPGTRLTVL.

V and J are TRBV10-3 and TRBJ1-3, with D maybe TRBD1 (5 bases). V shed 4 bases and J shed 0 bases, with 19 bases lying between them. Germline values: CDR1 ENHRY, CDR2 SYGVKD. CDR3 size: 18 residues. CDR3 loop: CAISAYPGEGTSGNTIYF. The DNA for the CDR3 is TGTGCCATCAGTGCTTACCCGGGAGAGGGGACCTCTGGAAACACCATATATTTT.

J is TRBJ2-1 and V is TRBV9; 10 positions match TRBD2. Germline CDR1 reads SGDLS; CDR2 reads YYNGEE. The CDR3 sequence is 19 residues long. J was trimmed by 0 bases and V by 0 bases; bases with no gene match: 9. The CDR3 DNA follows: TGTGCCAGCAGCGTAGCCGCACTAGCGGGATCCAGCTCCTACAATGAGCAGTTCTTC. Its protein is CASSVAALAGSSSYNEQFF.

The chain carries TRBV27 and TRBJ2-5, with 9 bases lining up with TRBD2. The J call may be in error: the DNA end matches TRBJ2-7 better. The CDR3 totals 15 residues. Germline V CDR1 and CDR2: MNHEY, SMNVEV (reference sequence). CDR3 coding DNA: TGTGCCAGCAGTTTATCGACTAGCGGAGGTTACGAGCAGTACTTC. Translating gives CASSLSTSGGYEQYF.

The chain has TRBV4-3 and TRBJ1-1; 7 positions match TRBD1. Germline trimming cut 1 base from V and 5 bases from J; bases unmatched to any gene: 7. The CDR3 spans 15 residues. CDR1 LGHNA and CDR2 YSLEER come from the germline V gene. The chain's CDR3 is CASSQVDRVETEAFF. DNA of the CDR3: TGCGCCAGCAGCCAAGTCGACAGGGTAGAGACTGAAGCTTTCTTT.

The chain uses TRBV7-9 and TRBJ1-2; D remains ambiguous. V was cut by 1 base and J by 8 bases, with 5 bases left in between. The CDR3 consists of 11 residues. The germline CDR1 and CDR2 sequences are SEHNR and FQNEAQ (reference sequence). The CDR3 DNA reads TGTGCCAGCAGCTTAGGACAAGGCTACACCTTC. Amino acids: CASSLGQGYTF. The full variable domain, its missing parts supplied by reference TRBV7-9 and TRBJ1-2, is DTGVSQNPRHKITKRGQNVTFRCDPISEHNRLYWYRQTLGQGPEFLTYFQNEAQLEKSRLLSDRFSAERPKGSFSTLEIQRTEQGDSAMYLCASSLGQGYTFGSGTRLTVV.

The chain uses TRBV6-5 and TRBJ1-2; 7 bases match TRBD1. Looked up from germline, CDR1 is MNHEY and CDR2 is SVGAGI. V was clipped by 5 bases and J by 3 bases; unmatched bases: 6. This CDR3 has 14 residues. CDR3 loop: CASSVDRDYYGYTF. CDR3 sequence (DNA): TGTGCCAGCAGTGTTGACAGGGACTACTATGGCTACACCTTC.

The gene calls are TRBV7-8 and TRBJ2-5; possibly TRBD1 or TRBD2 for D (5 bases each). The J call may be faulty, since TRBJ2-7 better matches the DNA end. Germline CDR1 and CDR2: SGHVS and FQNEAQ. The CDR3 is 14 amino acids. Here the CDR3 DNA reads TGTGCCAGCAGCCCAAGGGACCGTCACTACGAGCAGTACTTC. Its translation: CASSPRDRHYEQYF.